This TCR beta chain was retrieved from a study of CD8 T cells in Susac syndrome. When the RNA was reverse transcribed, random hexamers were used with an input of roughly 0.5 to 1 ug. TCRdb itself ran the immunoSEQ multiplex PCR reads through MiXCR, one entry per CDR3 protein. This table has 100,000 to 150,000 distinct CDR3 sequences, approximately 93% appearing once. V dropped 2 bases and J dropped 0 bases, with 5 bases sitting between them. The germline CDR1 and CDR2 sequences are KGHDR and SFDVKD. The CDR3 contains 14 residues. Study-wide findings and caveats: As the study acknowledged, the number of individuals in its TCR sequencing and HLA analysis was relatively small.

Concerning this clonotype itself: Its antigen is still unknown.

The multiple sclerosis control group consisted of treatment-naive patients whose relapsing-remitting disease, which was either stable or active, fulfilled revised McDonald criteria. This clonotype was sampled from a human donor with multiple sclerosis. The sequencing input was CD8+ T cells from PBMCs. This chain joins TRBV24-1 and TRBJ2-3; D is unclear. In nucleotides, the CDR3 is TGTGCCACCAGTGATTGGGTTAGCACAGATACGCAGTATTTT. It translates to CATSDWVSTDTQYF.